This is a list of T cell receptor beta chains from one sample in a study of blood T cell repertoires in COVID-19. TCRdb's copy holds only in-frame clones and misses some; the assay was immunoSEQ multiplex PCR. The data hold nearly 110,000 clones, with 80% observed a single time. Sequenced: peripheral blood. These TCRs come from a man in his 70s with acute or convalescent COVID-19. Each CDR3 is given with its conserved first and last residue. The D gene is left open where the match is weak. The size entry is marked missing in some rows and otherwise reads once, few, many or a size class.

clone size,V gene,D gene,J gene,CDR3 protein,CDR3 DNA
once,TRBV27,.,TRBJ2-7,CASSSSPGMGYEQYF,TGTGCCAGCTCCTCCTCCCCGGGGATGGGGTACGAGCAGTACTTC
.,TRBV6-5,.,TRBJ1-5,CASTPGLNQPQHF,TGTGCCAGCACGCCCGGACTGAATCAGCCCCAGCATTTT
.,TRBV3-1/TRBV3-2,.,TRBJ1-6,CASSQGRVDSPLHF,TGTGCCAGCAGCCAAGGGAGGGTTGATTCACCCCTCCACTTT
.,TRBV11-2,TRBD1,TRBJ2-7,CASSFGQGEQYF,TGTGCCAGCAGCTTTGGACAGGGAGAGCAGTACTTC
.,TRBV18,TRBD1,TRBJ1-2,CASSPATGQGGYTF,TGTGCCAGCTCACCTGCGACCGGACAGGGAGGCTACACCTTC
.,TRBV7-2,.,TRBJ2-4,CASSHGGSKNIQYF,TGTGCCAGCAGCCACGGGGGATCCAAAAACATTCAGTACTTC
once,TRBV9,.,TRBJ2-3,CASSALSGERTDTQYF,TGTGCCAGCAGCGCCCTCTCAGGGGAACGCACAGATACGCAGTATTTT
.,TRBV7-9,TRBD1,TRBJ1-2,CASSTGTGAVEGYTF,TGTGCCAGCAGCACCGGGACAGGGGCCGTCGAGGGCTACACCTTC
.,TRBV6-6,.,TRBJ1-3,CASSPRTDGNTIYF,TGTGCCAGCAGCCCCCGTACTGATGGAAACACCATATATTTT
.,TRBV6-5,.,TRBJ1-1,CASGQMNTEAFF,TGTGCCAGCGGTCAGATGAACACTGAAGCTTTCTTT
.,TRBV14,.,TRBJ1-6,CASSQVGGRYNSPLHF,TGTGCCAGCAGCCAAGTTGGAGGAAGGTATAATTCACCCCTCCACTTT
few,TRBV5-1,.,TRBJ1-4,CASSLGIQGSNEKLFF,TGCGCCAGCAGCTTGGGAATCCAGGGTAGTAATGAAAAACTGTTTTTT
.,TRBV5-1,.,TRBJ1-4,CASSRTGSPNEKLFF,TGCGCCAGCAGCCGAACAGGGTCCCCTAATGAAAAACTGTTTTTT
once,TRBV3-1/TRBV3-2,TRBD1,TRBJ1-2,CASSQDGQGGYTF,TGTGCCAGCAGCCAAGATGGACAGGGAGGCTACACCTTC
.,TRBV19,.,TRBJ1-2,CASETENTYGYTF,TGTGCCAGTGAGACAGAAAACACGTATGGCTACACCTTC
.,TRBV6-5,TRBD1,TRBJ1-6,CASRDRNSPLHF,TGTGCCAGCAGGGACAGGAATTCACCCCTCCACTTT
few,TRBV7-9,TRBD1,TRBJ1-1,CASSLVTGGGTEAFF,TGTGCCAGCAGCTTAGTCACAGGGGGCGGGACTGAAGCTTTCTTT
.,TRBV11-3,.,TRBJ1-1,CASSLEYREEAFF,TGTGCCAGCAGCTTAGAGTACAGGGAGGAAGCTTTCTTT
.,TRBV6-5,.,TRBJ1-2,CASTSGRSYGYTF,TGTGCCAGCACCTCGGGGAGGTCATATGGCTACACCTTC
.,TRBV6-5,.,TRBJ1-1,CASSPLRGNTEAFF,TGTGCCAGCAGCCCGTTGCGGGGGAACACTGAAGCTTTCTTT
.,TRBV10-3,.,TRBJ2-3,CAISDVGAGTDTQYF,TGTGCCATCAGTGACGTGGGGGCGGGCACAGATACGCAGTATTTT
.,TRBV2,.,TRBJ1-5,CASTPSRGSGNQPQHF,TGTGCCAGCACCCCCTCCAGGGGCTCAGGCAATCAGCCCCAGCATTTT
few,TRBV12-3/TRBV12-4,.,TRBJ1-5,CASSLELQPQHF,TGTGCCAGCAGCTTGGAGCTTCAGCCCCAGCATTTT